These T cell receptor beta chains were read from a single sample in a study of cytomegalovirus exposure and HLA in healthy donors. Here immunoSEQ multiplex PCR was the method, and the copy in TCRdb shows in-frame clones only, minus some. The table includes fewer than 100,000 clones, roughly 90% detected once. The sample comprised PBMCs. All receptors come from a man younger than 40 in good health and CMV-seronegative. The conserved cysteine and the conserved F or W are not part of the CDR3 here. The D gene is left open where the match is weak. Only some rows state a clone size, as once, few, many or a class for expanded clones.

d_gene: .
v_gene: TRBV28
j_gene: TRBJ2-7
abundance: .
CDR3aa: ASLAAYEQY

d_gene: .
v_gene: TRBV5-1
j_gene: TRBJ2-3
abundance: .
CDR3aa: ASSLARADTQY

d_gene: .
v_gene: TRBV6-5
j_gene: TRBJ2-2
abundance: few
CDR3aa: ASKGAGELF

d_gene: TRBD1
v_gene: TRBV10-3
j_gene: TRBJ2-7
abundance: .
CDR3aa: AISDRGNSYEQY

d_gene: .
v_gene: TRBV5-8
j_gene: TRBJ2-7
abundance: .
CDR3aa: ASSFTQGPYEQY

d_gene: .
v_gene: TRBV6-5
j_gene: TRBJ1-2
abundance: .
CDR3aa: ASSYAASYYGYT

d_gene: TRBD2
v_gene: TRBV4-2
j_gene: TRBJ2-5
abundance: .
CDR3aa: ASSQNLAGLSQETQY

d_gene: .
v_gene: TRBV7-8
j_gene: TRBJ2-7
abundance: .
CDR3aa: ASSPRAGSSSYEQY

d_gene: .
v_gene: TRBV25-1
j_gene: TRBJ1-2
abundance: .
CDR3aa: ASSDSFSGYGYT

d_gene: .
v_gene: TRBV7-3
j_gene: TRBJ2-3
abundance: .
CDR3aa: ASSFNGEGTDTQY

d_gene: .
v_gene: TRBV4-1
j_gene: TRBJ1-3
abundance: .
CDR3aa: ASSQPRQDPGNTIY

d_gene: TRBD2
v_gene: TRBV4-1
j_gene: TRBJ2-3
abundance: .
CDR3aa: ASSQVKLAGTRTDTQY

d_gene: .
v_gene: TRBV5-1
j_gene: TRBJ2-5
abundance: .
CDR3aa: ASSSAADRETQY

d_gene: TRBD2
v_gene: TRBV6-1
j_gene: TRBJ2-1
abundance: .
CDR3aa: ASRREVSYNEQF

d_gene: TRBD2
v_gene: TRBV2
j_gene: TRBJ2-3
abundance: .
CDR3aa: ASSDLTGTSGVDTQY

d_gene: TRBD1
v_gene: TRBV28
j_gene: TRBJ1-2
abundance: .
CDR3aa: ASSYDLRDRGNYGYT

d_gene: .
v_gene: TRBV27
j_gene: TRBJ2-3
abundance: .
CDR3aa: ASSLLASSTDTQY

d_gene: TRBD2
v_gene: TRBV9
j_gene: TRBJ2-7
abundance: .
CDR3aa: ASSQGLAGYYEQY

d_gene: TRBD1
v_gene: TRBV30
j_gene: TRBJ1-5
abundance: .
CDR3aa: AWSGQGRSNQPQH

d_gene: .
v_gene: TRBV11-2
j_gene: TRBJ2-7
abundance: .
CDR3aa: ASSLVSPGTKEQY

d_gene: TRBD1
v_gene: TRBV27
j_gene: TRBJ2-1
abundance: .
CDR3aa: ASSRQGGILNEQF

d_gene: .
v_gene: TRBV21-1
j_gene: TRBJ2-5
abundance: once
CDR3aa: ASSKEGSGKWGTQY